Listed here is a single T cell receptor beta chain. Its antigen is unidentified. This sample was taken from a study of T cell responses to AZD1222 COVID-19 vaccine. At the level of the study: Samples with a second dose at about 4 or about 12 weeks were pooled together.

Data came from immunoSEQ multiplex PCR; TCRdb stores just in-frame clones and leaves some out. The data hold more than 70,000 clones, with 70% to 90% observed a single time. Germline loops: CDR1 MGHRA, CDR2 YSYEKL. The CDR3 consists of 16 residues. The V gene lost 4 bases and the J gene lost 3 bases, with 18 bases spanning the gap. Study results and caveats: After two AZD1222 doses, spike-specific TCR breadth and depth rose versus day 0.

The clonotype comes from an adult in good health. Here the sequenced sample was peripheral blood, taken on day 0 of AZD1222 vaccination. This chain links TRBV4-1 with TRBJ1-2; tentative D call: TRBD1 (6 bases). Here the CDR3 reads CASSRQVQGTYYGYTF. CDR3 sequence (DNA): TGCGCCAGCAGCCGACAAGTACAGGGTACCTACTATGGCTACACCTTC.